This TCR beta chain was found in a study of shared clonotypes between healthy human individuals. Study-level results: The generation probabilities recorded for non-shared clonotypes fell below those of clonotypes shared by all four donors. The naive CD4 repertoires of a handful of donors were compared, and approximately 4.5% of clonotypes were shared.

This clone was seen a single time. Antigen unknown. The table came from immunoSEQ multiplex PCR; TCRdb's copy has only in-frame clones and leaves some out. The sample includes 2 million to 2.5 million clones, about 90% of them seen just once. Germline CDR1 MDHEN, CDR2 SYDVKM. The CDR3 runs to 17 residues. The trim removed 2 bases at V and 1 base at J, leaving 6 bases unmatched. The chain links TRBV28 to TRBJ2-2, with 8 bases fitting TRBD2. The sample was naive CD4+ T cells from PBMCs. Noted subset: CD45RA+ positively selected. The receptor was derived from a man younger than 35 in good health. Some clones in this sample may be carry-over from other donors' samples. The CDR3 region has the DNA TGTGCCAGCAGTTTACCCTCGGGAGGGGGGAACACCGGGGAGCTGTTTTTT. It encodes CASSLPSGGGNTGELFF.